This TCR beta chain was observed in a study of blood T cell repertoires in COVID-19. Study background: The study drew acute and convalescent COVID-19 samples from the United States, Italy and Spain. The cDNA or gDNA used as material had been derived from T cells, B-cell-depleted T cells, or PBMCs.

Sequenced by immunoSEQ multiplex PCR; TCRdb stores in-frame clones only, minus some. In the table there are more than 250,000 clones, 70% to 90% of which are singletons. The CDR3 totals 13 residues. The V segment lost 7 bases and the J segment 5 bases; nucleotides outside the gene matches: 7. The germline gives CDR1 SQVTM, CDR2 ANQGSEA. Cohort 3 recovery required two negative PCRs, clearance, or symptom resolution. The sequenced sample consisted of PBMCs or T cells enriched from blood (not recorded which). The chain combines TRBV29-1 with TRBJ2-1, with 8 bases identical to TRBD2. This receptor was obtained from a woman between 40 and 50 years old who had recovered from COVID-19. The CDR3 loop is CSGSGSSDNEQFF. For the CDR3, the DNA is TGCAGCGGGAGCGGGAGCAGTGACAATGAGCAGTTCTTC.